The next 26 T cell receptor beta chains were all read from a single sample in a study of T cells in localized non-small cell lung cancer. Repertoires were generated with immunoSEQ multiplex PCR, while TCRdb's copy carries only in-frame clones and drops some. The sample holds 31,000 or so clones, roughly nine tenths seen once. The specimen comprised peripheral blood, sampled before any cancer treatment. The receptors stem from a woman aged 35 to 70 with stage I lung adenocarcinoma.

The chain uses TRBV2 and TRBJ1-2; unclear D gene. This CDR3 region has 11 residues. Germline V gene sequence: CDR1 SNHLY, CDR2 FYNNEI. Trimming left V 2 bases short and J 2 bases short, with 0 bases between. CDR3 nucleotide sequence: TGTGCCAGCAGTGAAAACTATGGCTACACCTTC. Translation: CASSENYGYTF.

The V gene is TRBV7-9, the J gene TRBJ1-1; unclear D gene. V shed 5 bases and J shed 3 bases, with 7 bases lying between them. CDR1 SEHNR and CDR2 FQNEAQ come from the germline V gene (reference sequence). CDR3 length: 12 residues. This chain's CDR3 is CASSQGHTEAFF. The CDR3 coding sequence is TGTGCCAGCAGCCAAGGGCACACTGAAGCTTTCTTT.

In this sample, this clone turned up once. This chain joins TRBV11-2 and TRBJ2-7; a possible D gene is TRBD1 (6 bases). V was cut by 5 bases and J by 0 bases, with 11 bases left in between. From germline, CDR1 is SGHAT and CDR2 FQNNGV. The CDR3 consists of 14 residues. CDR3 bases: TGTGCCAGCAGCGCCGGACAGCTCTCCTACGAGCAGTACTTC. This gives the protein CASSAGQLSYEQYF.

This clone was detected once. DNA of the CDR3: TGTGCCAGCAGCTTAGTAGTGGGAATAGGCCTAGCGAACACCGGGGAGCTGTTTTTT. It yields the protein CASSLVVGIGLANTGELFF. This chain joins TRBV7-9 and TRBJ2-2, with D unresolved. V dropped 1 base and J dropped 0 bases, with 18 bases sitting between them. The CDR3 contains 19 residues. CDR1 and CDR2 from the germline V gene are SEHNR and FQNEAQ (reference sequence).

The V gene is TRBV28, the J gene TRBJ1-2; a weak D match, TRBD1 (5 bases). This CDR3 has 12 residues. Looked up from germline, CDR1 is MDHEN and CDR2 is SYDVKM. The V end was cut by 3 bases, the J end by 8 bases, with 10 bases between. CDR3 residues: CASSFGGGGYTF. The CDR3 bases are TGTGCCAGCAGTTTTGGGGGTGGAGGCTACACCTTC.

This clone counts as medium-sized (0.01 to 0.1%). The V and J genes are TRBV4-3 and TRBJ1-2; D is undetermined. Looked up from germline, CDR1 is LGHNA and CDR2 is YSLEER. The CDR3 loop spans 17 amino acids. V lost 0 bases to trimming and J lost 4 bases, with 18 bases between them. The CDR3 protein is CASSQDHEPRLLYGYTF. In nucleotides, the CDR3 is TGCGCCAGCAGCCAAGATCACGAGCCAAGGCTTCTCTATGGCTACACCTTC.

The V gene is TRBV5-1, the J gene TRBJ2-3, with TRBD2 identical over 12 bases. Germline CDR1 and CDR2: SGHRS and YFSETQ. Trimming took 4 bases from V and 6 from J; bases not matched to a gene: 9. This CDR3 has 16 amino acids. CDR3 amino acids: CASSPGLAGPPDTQYF. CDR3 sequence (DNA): TGCGCCAGCAGCCCGGGACTAGCGGGTCCTCCTGATACGCAGTATTTT.

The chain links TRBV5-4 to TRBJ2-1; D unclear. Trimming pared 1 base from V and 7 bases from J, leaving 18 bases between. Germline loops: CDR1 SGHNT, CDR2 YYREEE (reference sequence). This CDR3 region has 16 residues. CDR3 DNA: TGTGCCAGCAGCTTGTTTCGGAACCCACAACTTAATGAGCAGTTCTTC. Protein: CASSLFRNPQLNEQFF.

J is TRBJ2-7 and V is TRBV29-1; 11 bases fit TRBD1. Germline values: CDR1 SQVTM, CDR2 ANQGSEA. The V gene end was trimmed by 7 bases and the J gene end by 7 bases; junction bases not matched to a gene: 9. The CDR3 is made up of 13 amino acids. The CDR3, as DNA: TGCAGCGCTGGAGGGACAGGGGGATGGGAGCAGTACTTC. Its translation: CSAGGTGGWEQYF.

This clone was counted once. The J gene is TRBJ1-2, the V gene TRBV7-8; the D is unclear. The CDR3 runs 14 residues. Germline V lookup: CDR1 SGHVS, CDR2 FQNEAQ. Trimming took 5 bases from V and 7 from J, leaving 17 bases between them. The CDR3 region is CASSLLTGRSGYTF. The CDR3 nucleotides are TGTGCCAGCAGCCTCCTCACGGGGAGGTCTGGCTACACCTTC.

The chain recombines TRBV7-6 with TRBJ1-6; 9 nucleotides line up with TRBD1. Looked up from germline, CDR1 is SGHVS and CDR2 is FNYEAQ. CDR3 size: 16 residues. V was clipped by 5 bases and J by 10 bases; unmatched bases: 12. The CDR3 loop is CASSPQDPGQGSPLHF. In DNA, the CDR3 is TGTGCCAGCAGCCCTCAGGACCCGGGACAGGGCTCACCCCTCCACTTT.

The CDR3: CARSQLNRGRDEKLFF. CDR3 coding DNA: TGTGCCAGAAGCCAATTAAACAGGGGTCGAGATGAAAAACTGTTTTTT. This sequence joins TRBV5-3 and TRBJ1-4, with 7 bases aligning to TRBD1. TRBV5-3 is treated as an ORF (open reading frame) with a function not yet certain. This CDR3 region has 16 residues. The junction had 12 bases not matched to a gene; V was cut back by 4 bases and J by 6 bases.

CDR3 protein: CSVVSSASSYNEQFF. CDR3 in DNA: TGCAGCGTTGTCTCGTCCGCCTCCTCCTACAATGAGCAGTTCTTC. This rearrangement joins TRBV29-1 to TRBJ2-1; D is uncertain. Trimming pared 4 bases from V and 0 bases from J, leaving 13 bases between. In germline, CDR1 is SQVTM, CDR2 ANQGSEA. This CDR3 contains 15 residues.

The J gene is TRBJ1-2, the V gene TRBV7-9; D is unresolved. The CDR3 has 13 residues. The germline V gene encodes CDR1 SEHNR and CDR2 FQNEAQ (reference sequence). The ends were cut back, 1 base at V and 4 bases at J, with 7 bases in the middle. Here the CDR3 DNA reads TGTGCCAGCAGCTTAGAACTGTTCTATGGCTACACCTTC. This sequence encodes CASSLELFYGYTF.

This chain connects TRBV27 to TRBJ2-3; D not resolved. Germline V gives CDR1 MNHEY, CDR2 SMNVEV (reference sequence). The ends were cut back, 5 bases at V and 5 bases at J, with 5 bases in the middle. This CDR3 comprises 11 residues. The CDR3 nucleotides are TGTGCCAGCAGTCGGTTAGATACGCAGTATTTT. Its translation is CASSRLDTQYF.

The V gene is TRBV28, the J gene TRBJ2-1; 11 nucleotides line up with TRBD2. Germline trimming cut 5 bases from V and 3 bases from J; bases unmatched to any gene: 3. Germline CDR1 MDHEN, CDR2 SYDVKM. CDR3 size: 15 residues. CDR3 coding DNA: TGTGCCAGCAGTGGGGGGACTAGCGGCTACAATGAGCAGTTCTTC. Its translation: CASSGGTSGYNEQFF.

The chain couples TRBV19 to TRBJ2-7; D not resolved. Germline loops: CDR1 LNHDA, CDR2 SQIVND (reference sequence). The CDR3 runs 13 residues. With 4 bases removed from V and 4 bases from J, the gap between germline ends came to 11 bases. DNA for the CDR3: TGTGCCAGTAGTAGGTCAATTTTGTACGAGCAGTACTTC. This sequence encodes CASSRSILYEQYF.

CDR3 coding DNA: TGTGCCAGCAGTGATTTTCGGGGGGGAAACATTCAGTACTTC. It translates to CASSDFRGGNIQYF. V gene TRBV6-5 combines with J gene TRBJ2-4; 8 bases fit TRBD2. Germline-derived CDR1 and CDR2 are MNHEY and SVGAGI. Germline trimming cut 5 bases from V and 6 bases from J; bases unmatched to any gene: 6. This CDR3 region has 14 residues.

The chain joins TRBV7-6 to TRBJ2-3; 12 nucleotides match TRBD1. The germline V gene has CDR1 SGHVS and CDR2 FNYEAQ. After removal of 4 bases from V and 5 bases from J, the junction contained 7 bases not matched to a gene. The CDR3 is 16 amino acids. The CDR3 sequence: CASSSPGTGGRDTQYF. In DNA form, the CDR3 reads TGTGCCAGCAGCTCGCCCGGGACAGGGGGCAGAGATACGCAGTATTTT.

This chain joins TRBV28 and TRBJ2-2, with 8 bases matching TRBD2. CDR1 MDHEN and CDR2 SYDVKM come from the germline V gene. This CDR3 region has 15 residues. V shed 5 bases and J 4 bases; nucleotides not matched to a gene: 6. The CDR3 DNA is TGTGCCAGCAGTGCAGCGGGAGAGGGCACCGGGGAGCTGTTTTTT. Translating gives CASSAAGEGTGELFF.

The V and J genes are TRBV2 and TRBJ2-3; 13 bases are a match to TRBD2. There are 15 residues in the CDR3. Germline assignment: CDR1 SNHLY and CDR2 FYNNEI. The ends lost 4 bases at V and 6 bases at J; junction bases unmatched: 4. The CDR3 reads CASSAGLAGSDTQYF. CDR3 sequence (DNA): TGTGCCAGCAGTGCGGGACTAGCGGGATCGGATACGCAGTATTTT.

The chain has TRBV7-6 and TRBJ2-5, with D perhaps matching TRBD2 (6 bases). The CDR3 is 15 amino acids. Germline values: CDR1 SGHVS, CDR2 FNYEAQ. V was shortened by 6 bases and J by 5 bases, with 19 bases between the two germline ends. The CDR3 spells CASRPGGSGVETQYF. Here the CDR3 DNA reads TGTGCCAGCAGACCCGGGGGTAGCGGAGTTGAGACCCAGTACTTC.

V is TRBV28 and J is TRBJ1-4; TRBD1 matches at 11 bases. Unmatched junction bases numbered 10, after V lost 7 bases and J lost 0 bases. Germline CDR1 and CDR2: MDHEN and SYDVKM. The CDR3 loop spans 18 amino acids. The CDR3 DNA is TGTGCCAGCATCCGGACAGGGGGCGCGTACGCAACTAATGAAAAACTGTTTTTT. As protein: CASIRTGGAYATNEKLFF.

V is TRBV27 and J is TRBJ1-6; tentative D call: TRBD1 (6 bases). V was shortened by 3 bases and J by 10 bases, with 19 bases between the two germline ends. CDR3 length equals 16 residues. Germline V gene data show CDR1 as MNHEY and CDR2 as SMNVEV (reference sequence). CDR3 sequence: CASSFLGGGVGSPLHF. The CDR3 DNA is TGTGCCAGCAGTTTCCTAGGGGGTGGTGTAGGATCACCCCTCCACTTT.

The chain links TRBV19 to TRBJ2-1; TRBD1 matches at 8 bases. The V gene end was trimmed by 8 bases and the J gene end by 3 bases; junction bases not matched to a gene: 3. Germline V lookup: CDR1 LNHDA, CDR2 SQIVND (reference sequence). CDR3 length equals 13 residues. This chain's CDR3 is CASAGTGYNEQFF. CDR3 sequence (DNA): TGTGCCAGTGCCGGGACAGGCTACAATGAGCAGTTCTTC.

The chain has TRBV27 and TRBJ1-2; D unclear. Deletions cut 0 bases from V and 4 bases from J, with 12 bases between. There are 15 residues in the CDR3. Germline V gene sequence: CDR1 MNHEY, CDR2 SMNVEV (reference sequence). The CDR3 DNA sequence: TGTGCCAGCAGTTTATCCCCCAGGCGACCCTATGGCTACACCTTC. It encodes CASSLSPRRPYGYTF.